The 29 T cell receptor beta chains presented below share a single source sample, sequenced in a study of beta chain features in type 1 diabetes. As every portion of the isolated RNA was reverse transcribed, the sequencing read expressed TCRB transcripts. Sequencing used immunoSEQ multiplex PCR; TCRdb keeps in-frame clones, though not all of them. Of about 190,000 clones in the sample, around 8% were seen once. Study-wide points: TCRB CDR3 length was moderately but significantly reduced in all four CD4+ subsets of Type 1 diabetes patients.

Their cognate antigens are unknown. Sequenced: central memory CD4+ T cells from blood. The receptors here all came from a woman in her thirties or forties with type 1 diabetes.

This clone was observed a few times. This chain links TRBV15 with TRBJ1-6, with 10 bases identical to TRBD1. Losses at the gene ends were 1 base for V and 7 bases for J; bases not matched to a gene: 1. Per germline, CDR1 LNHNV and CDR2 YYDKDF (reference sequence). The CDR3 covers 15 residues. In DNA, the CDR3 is TGTGCCACCAGCAGAGGGACAGGGGGGAATTCACCCCTCCACTTT. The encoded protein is CATSRGTGGNSPLHF.

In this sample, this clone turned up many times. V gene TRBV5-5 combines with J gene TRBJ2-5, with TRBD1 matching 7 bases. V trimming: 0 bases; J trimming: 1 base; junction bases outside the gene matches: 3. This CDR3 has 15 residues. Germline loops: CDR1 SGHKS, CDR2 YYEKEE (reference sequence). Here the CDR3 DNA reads TGTGCCAGCAGCTTGGTAGGGGACAGCCAAGAGACCCAGTACTTC. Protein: CASSLVGDSQETQYF. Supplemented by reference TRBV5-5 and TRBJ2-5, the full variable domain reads DAGVTQSPTHLIKTRGQQVTLRCSPISGHKSVSWYQQVLGQGPQFIFQYYEKEERGRGNFPDRFSARQFPNYSSELNVNALLLGDSALYLCASSLVGDSQETQYFGPGTRLLVL.

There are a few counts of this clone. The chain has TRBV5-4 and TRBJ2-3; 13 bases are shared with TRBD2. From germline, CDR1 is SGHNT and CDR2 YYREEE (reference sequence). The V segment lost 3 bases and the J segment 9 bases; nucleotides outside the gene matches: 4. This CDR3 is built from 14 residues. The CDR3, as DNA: TGTGCCAGCAGCTCCACTAGCGGGGGGGGCACGCAGTATTTT. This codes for CASSSTSGGGTQYF.

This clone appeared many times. The CDR3: CASRPRQGAYNEQFF. The CDR3 DNA is TGTGCCAGCAGACCCAGACAGGGGGCATACAATGAGCAGTTCTTC. This sequence joins TRBV6-6 and TRBJ2-1; 10 bases are shared with TRBD1. This CDR3 contains 15 residues. V lost 6 bases and J lost 4; bases outside the gene matches: 6. Germline CDR1 reads MNHNY; CDR2 reads SVGAGI (reference sequence).

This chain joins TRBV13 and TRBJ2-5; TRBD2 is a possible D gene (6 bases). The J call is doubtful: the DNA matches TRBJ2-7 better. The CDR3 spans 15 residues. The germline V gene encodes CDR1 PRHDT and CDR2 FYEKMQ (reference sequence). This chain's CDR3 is CASSLGIGGAYEQYF. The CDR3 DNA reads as TGTGCCAGCAGCTTAGGTATTGGCGGGGCGTACGAGCAGTACTTC.

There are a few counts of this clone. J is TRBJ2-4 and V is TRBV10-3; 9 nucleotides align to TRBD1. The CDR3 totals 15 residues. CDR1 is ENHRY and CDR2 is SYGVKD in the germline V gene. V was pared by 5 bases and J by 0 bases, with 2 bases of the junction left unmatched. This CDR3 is CAISTGGIAKNIQYF. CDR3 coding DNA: TGTGCCATCAGTACAGGGGGCATAGCCAAAAACATTCAGTACTTC.

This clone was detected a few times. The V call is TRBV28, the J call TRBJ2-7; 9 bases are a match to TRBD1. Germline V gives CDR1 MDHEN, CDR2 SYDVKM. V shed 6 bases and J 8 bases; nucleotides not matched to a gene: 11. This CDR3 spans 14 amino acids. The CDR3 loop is CASSRGQGPTQQYF. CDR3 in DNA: TGTGCCAGCAGCCGGGGACAGGGACCTACGCAGCAGTACTTC.

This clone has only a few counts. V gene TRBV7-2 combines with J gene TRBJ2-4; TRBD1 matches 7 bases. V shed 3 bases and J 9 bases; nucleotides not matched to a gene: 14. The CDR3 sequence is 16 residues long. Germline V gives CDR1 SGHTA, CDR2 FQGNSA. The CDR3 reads CASSFEVDRSKGIQYF. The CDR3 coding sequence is TGTGCCAGCAGCTTTGAGGTGGACAGGTCCAAGGGCATTCAGTACTTC.

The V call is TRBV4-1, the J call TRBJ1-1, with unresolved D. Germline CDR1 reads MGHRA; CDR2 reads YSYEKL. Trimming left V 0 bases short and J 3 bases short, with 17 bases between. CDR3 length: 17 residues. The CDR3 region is CASSQDHRGALDTEAFF. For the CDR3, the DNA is TGCGCCAGCAGCCAAGATCACCGGGGTGCCTTGGACACTGAAGCTTTCTTT.

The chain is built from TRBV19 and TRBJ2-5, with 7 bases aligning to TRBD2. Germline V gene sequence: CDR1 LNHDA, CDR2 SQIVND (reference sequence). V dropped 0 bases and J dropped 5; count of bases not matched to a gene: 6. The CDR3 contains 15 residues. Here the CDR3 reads CASSIDAGEAETQYF. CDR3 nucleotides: TGTGCCAGTAGTATAGATGCGGGGGAGGCTGAGACCCAGTACTTC.

The CDR3, as DNA: TGTGCCAGTAGTGAACGGAGGGCTACTGAAGCTTTCTTT. This sequence encodes CASSERRATEAFF. This chain links TRBV19 with TRBJ1-1, with D unclear. The CDR3 contains 13 residues. The germline V gene encodes CDR1 LNHDA and CDR2 SQIVND (reference sequence). The V gene lost 5 bases and the J gene lost 5 bases, with 12 bases spanning the gap.

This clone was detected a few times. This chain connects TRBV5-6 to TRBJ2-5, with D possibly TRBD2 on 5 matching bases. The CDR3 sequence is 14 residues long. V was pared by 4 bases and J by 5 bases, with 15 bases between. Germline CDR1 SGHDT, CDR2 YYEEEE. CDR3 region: CASSPDWPGETQYF. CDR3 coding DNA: TGTGCCAGCAGCCCCGATTGGCCGGGGGAGACCCAGTACTTC.

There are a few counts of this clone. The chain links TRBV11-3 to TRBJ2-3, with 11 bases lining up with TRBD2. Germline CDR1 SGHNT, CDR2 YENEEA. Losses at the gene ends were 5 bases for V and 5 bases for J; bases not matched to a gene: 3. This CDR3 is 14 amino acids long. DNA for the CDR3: TGTGCCAGCAGCCCCGGACTAGCGGGAGATACGCAGTATTTT. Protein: CASSPGLAGDTQYF. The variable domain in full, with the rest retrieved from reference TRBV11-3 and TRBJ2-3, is EAGVVQSPRYKIIEKKQPVAFWCNPISGHNTLYWYLQNLGQGPELLIRYENEEAVDDSQLPKDRFSAERLKGVDSTLKIQPAELGDSAVYLCASSPGLAGDTQYFGPGTRLTVL.

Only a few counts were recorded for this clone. The CDR3 bases are TGTGCCAGCTCACCACGACTTGCAGAGACCCAGTACTTC. Its protein is CASSPRLAETQYF. V usage is TRBV18 and J usage is TRBJ2-5, with unresolved D. This CDR3 contains 13 residues. Germline-derived CDR1 and CDR2 are KGHSH and LQKENI. Trimming shortened V by 1 base and J by 4 bases, and 7 bases separated the two germline ends.

The CDR3 coding sequence is TGTGCCAGCCGCAGGGGTATCGATGAGCAGTTCTTC. Its translation: CASRRGIDEQFF. V and J are TRBV7-8 and TRBJ2-1, with D possibly matching TRBD1 (6 bases). V lost 8 bases and J lost 8, with 13 bases in between. The CDR3 length is 12 residues. Germline V gene lookup returns CDR1 SGHVS and CDR2 FQNEAQ.

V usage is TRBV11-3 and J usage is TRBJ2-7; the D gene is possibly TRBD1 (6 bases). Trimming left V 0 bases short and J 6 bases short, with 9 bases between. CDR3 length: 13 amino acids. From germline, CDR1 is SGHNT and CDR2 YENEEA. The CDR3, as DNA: TGTGCCAGCAGCTTAGAGCTACAGGGCGAGCAGTACTTC. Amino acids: CASSLELQGEQYF.

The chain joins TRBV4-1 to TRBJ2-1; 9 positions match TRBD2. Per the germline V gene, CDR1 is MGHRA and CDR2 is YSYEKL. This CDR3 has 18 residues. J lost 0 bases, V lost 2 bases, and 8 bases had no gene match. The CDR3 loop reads CASSQQLAGPSSYNEQFF. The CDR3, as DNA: TGCGCCAGCAGCCAACAGCTAGCGGGGCCTAGCTCCTACAATGAGCAGTTCTTC.

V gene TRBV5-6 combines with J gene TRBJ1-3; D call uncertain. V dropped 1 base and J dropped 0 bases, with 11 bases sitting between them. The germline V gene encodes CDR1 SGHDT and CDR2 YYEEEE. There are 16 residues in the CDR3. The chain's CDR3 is CASSLTQLYSGNTIYF. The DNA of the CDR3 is TGTGCCAGCAGCTTGACACAGTTATACTCTGGAAACACCATATATTTT.

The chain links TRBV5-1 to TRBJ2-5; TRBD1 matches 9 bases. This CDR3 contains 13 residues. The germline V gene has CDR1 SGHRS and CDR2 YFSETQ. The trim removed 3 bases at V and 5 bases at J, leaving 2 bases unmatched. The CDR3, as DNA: TGCGCCAGCAGCTGGGGGACAGGGGAGACCCAGTACTTC. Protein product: CASSWGTGETQYF.

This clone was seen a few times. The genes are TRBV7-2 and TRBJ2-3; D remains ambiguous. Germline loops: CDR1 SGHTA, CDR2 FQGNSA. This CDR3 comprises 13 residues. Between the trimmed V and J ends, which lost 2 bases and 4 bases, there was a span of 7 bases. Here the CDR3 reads CASSLMFSDTQYF. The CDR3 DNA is TGTGCCAGCAGCTTAATGTTCTCAGATACGCAGTATTTT.

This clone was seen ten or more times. The CDR3 protein is CASSLPQGNEQFF. CDR3 nucleotide sequence: TGTGCCAGCAGCTTGCCACAGGGCAATGAGCAGTTCTTC. V usage is TRBV7-2 and J usage is TRBJ2-1, with D possibly matching TRBD1 (6 bases). V dropped 3 bases and J dropped 6 bases, with 9 bases sitting between them. The CDR3 length is 13 residues. Germline V gene data show CDR1 as SGHTA and CDR2 as FQGNSA.

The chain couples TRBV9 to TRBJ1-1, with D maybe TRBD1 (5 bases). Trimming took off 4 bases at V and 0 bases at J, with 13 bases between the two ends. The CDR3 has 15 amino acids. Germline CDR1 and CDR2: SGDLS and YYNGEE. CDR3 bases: TGTGCCAGCAGCACATCCGCAGGGATGAACACTGAAGCTTTCTTT. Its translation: CASSTSAGMNTEAFF.

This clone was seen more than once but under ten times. CDR3 nucleotides: TGTGCCATCAGTGACAGCTCCTACGAGCAGTACTTC. Amino acid sequence: CAISDSSYEQYF. The V call is TRBV10-3, the J call TRBJ2-7; unclear D gene. Germline V lookup: CDR1 ENHRY, CDR2 SYGVKD. V was shortened by 3 bases and J by 0 bases, with 3 bases between the two germline ends. The CDR3 consists of 12 residues.

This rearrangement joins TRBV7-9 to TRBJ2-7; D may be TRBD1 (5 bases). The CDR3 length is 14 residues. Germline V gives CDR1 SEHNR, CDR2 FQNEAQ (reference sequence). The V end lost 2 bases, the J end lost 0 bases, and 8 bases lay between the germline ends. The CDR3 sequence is CASSLNQGSYEQYF. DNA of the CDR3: TGTGCCAGCAGCTTAAATCAGGGCTCCTACGAGCAGTACTTC.

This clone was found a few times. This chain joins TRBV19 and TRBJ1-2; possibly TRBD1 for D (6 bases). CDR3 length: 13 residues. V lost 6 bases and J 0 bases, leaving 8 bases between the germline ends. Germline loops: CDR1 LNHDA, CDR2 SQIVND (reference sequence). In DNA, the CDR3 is TGTGCCAGTAGGACAGGTACTAACTATGGCTACACCTTC. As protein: CASRTGTNYGYTF.

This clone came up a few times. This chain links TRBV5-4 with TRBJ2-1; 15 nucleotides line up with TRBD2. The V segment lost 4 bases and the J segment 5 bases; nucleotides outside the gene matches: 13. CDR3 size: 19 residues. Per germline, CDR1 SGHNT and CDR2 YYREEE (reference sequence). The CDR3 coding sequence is TGTGCCAGCAGCCAAGATTTGAAAGGACTAGCGGGAGGGAACAATGAGCAGTTCTTC. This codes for CASSQDLKGLAGGNNEQFF.

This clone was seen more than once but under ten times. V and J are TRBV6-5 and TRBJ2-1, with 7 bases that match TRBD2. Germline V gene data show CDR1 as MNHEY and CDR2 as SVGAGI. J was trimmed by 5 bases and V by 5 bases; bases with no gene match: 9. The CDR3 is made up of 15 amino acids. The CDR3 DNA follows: TGTGCCAGCAGTCCATTTGGACTAGGGAACAATGAGCAGTTCTTC. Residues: CASSPFGLGNNEQFF.

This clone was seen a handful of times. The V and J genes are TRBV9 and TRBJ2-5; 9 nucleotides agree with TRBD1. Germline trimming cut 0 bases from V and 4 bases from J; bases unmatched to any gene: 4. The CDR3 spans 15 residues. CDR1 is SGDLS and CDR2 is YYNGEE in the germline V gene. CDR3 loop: CASSVEGQGRETQYF. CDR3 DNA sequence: TGTGCCAGCAGCGTAGAGGGACAGGGACGAGAGACCCAGTACTTC. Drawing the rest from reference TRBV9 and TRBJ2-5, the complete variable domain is DSGVTQTPKHLITATGQRVTLRCSPRSGDLSVYWYQQSLDQGLQFLIQYYNGEERAKGNILERFSAQQFPDLHSELNLSSLELGDSALYFCASSVEGQGRETQYFGPGTRLLVL.

CDR3 residues: CASSQATQQYF. For the CDR3, the DNA is TGTGCCAGCAGCCAAGCCACTCAGCAGTACTTC. The V call is TRBV14, the J call TRBJ2-7; D not certain. This CDR3 spans 11 amino acids. Germline V gene sequence: CDR1 SGHDN, CDR2 FVKESK. V lost 1 base to trimming and J lost 8 bases, with 6 bases between them.